These 10 T cell receptor beta chains were all obtained from the same sample, sequenced in a study of early T cells in non-severe SARS-CoV-2 infection. TCRdb called the 5' RACE reads again in MiXCR, with one record for every CDR3 protein. This table has tens of thousands of distinct CDR3 sequences, around 6.6% appearing once. Sequencing used whole blood, obtained at baseline. All receptors come from an adult who was a healthcare worker with PCR-confirmed SARS-CoV-2 infection or an uninfected control (not recorded which).

A few counts support this clonotype. This chain links TRBV27 with TRBJ2-1; the D gene is possibly TRBD1 (5 bases). The CDR3 is 15 amino acids. Trimming stripped 5 bases from V and 4 bases from J, with 15 bases between. CDR1 MNHEY and CDR2 SMNVEV come from the germline V gene (reference sequence). The CDR3 DNA reads as TGTGCCAGCAGTCACGACAGACCTCTTTACAATGAGCAGTTCTTC. Its translation is CASSHDRPLYNEQFF.

The table lists this clonotype with a few counts. The chain recombines TRBV7-8 with TRBJ2-4; D call uncertain. Germline V gene sequence: CDR1 SGHVS, CDR2 FQNEAQ. The CDR3 runs 14 residues. V lost 2 bases and J 2 bases, leaving 7 bases between the germline ends. CDR3 protein: CASSLYGPKNIQYF. The CDR3 bases are TGTGCCAGCAGCTTATACGGGCCCAAAAACATTCAGTACTTC.

This clonotype was observed many times. The chain couples TRBV29-1 to TRBJ2-7; perhaps TRBD1 as D (6 bases). The length of the CDR3 is 14 residues. Trimming pared 7 bases from V and 0 bases from J, leaving 16 bases between. The germline gives CDR1 SQVTM, CDR2 ANQGSEA. CDR3 loop: CSAGGRGPSYEQYF. The CDR3 region has the DNA TGCAGCGCTGGGGGCAGGGGTCCCTCCTACGAGCAGTACTTC.

CDR3 coding DNA: TGTGCCTGGAGGGGGGCAGTGGGTACTGAAGCTTTCTTT. Protein sequence: CAWRGAVGTEAFF. The V gene is TRBV30, the J gene TRBJ1-1; D possibly corresponds to TRBD1 (6 bases). With 3 bases removed from V and 5 bases from J, the gap between germline ends came to 13 bases. The CDR3 runs to 13 residues. Germline loops: CDR1 GTSNPN, CDR2 SVGIG (reference sequence).

This clonotype was seen ten or more times. The rearrangement uses TRBV6-5 and TRBJ1-1, with 12 nucleotides matching TRBD1. This CDR3 is built from 14 residues. CDR1 MNHEY and CDR2 SVGAGI come from the germline V gene. J lost 11 bases, V lost 4 bases, and 8 bases had no gene match. CDR3 in amino acids: CASSSPRDRGQAFF. The CDR3 DNA is TGTGCCAGCAGTTCCCCCCGGGACAGGGGGCAGGCTTTCTTT.

This clonotype has at least ten counts. The V and J genes are TRBV20-1 and TRBJ1-5; a weak D match, TRBD1 (6 bases). Germline lookup yields CDR1 DFQATT and CDR2 SNEGSKA (reference sequence). This CDR3 is built from 13 residues. V lost 6 bases and J lost 3, with 12 bases in between. The DNA of the CDR3 is TGCAGTGCCCGAGGACAGTACAATCAGCCCCAGCATTTT. Translation gives CSARGQYNQPQHF.

This clonotype is medium-sized within its sample. The chain uses TRBV2 and TRBJ2-3; D call uncertain. The CDR3 runs to 12 residues. Germline assignment: CDR1 SNHLY and CDR2 FYNNEI. The V and J ends lost 7 bases and 7 bases respectively, with 12 bases between them. CDR3 residues: CASTPTGNTQYF. CDR3 sequence (DNA): TGTGCCAGCACCCCCACGGGTAATACGCAGTATTTT.

This clonotype was seen at least ten times. The chain combines TRBV19 with TRBJ2-3; D is ambiguous. In germline, CDR1 is LNHDA, CDR2 SQIVND (reference sequence). Trimming stripped 1 base from V and 4 bases from J, with 24 bases between. The CDR3 runs 19 residues. The CDR3 sequence: CASSIVFSLGGITADTQYF. The CDR3 nucleotides are TGTGCCAGTAGTATAGTGTTTTCTTTAGGTGGGATTACGGCAGATACGCAGTATTTT.

The table lists this clonotype with many counts. The CDR3, as DNA: TGTGCCAGCAGCTCCTTTAGCGCGGCGGAGACCCAGTACTTC. This translates into CASSSFSAAETQYF. The chain joins TRBV5-6 to TRBJ2-5; D may be TRBD2 (5 bases). The CDR3 is made up of 14 amino acids. The germline V gene encodes CDR1 SGHDT and CDR2 YYEEEE. The V end lost 3 bases, the J end lost 5 bases, and 14 bases lay between the germline ends. Drawing the rest from reference TRBV5-6 and TRBJ2-5, the complete variable domain is DAGVTQSPTHLIKTRGQQVTLRCSPKSGHDTVSWYQQALGQGPQFIFQYYEEEERQRGNFPDRFSGHQFPNYSSELNVNALLLGDSALYLCASSSFSAAETQYFGPGTRLLVL.

This clonotype was seen ten or more times. The CDR3 nucleotides are TGTGCCAGCAGTTTAGAAGGTTTGTTTTGGGAGCAGTACTTC. The encoded protein is CASSLEGLFWEQYF. This chain joins TRBV12-3 or TRBV12-4 and TRBJ2-7; D is undetermined. Between the trimmed V and J ends, which lost 1 base and 7 bases, there was a span of 14 bases. The CDR3 has 14 amino acids.